A single TCR beta chain is shown here with its context. No cognate antigen has been identified for it. Within one base of it there is no much larger clone, and no base qualities were kept. Including the terminal cysteine and phenylalanine, the CDR3 comprises 15 residues. The retained sequence is limited to the CDR3, 45 bases, with the frame set at the first base. Looking up the germline V gene yields CDR1 SGHVS and CDR2 FQNEAQ. V is clipped by 5 bases and J by 3 bases, and the sequence between their germline boundaries is 17 bases long. The entry originates in a study of blood T cells in healthy people across ages (dated by TCRdb to between 2014 and 2017). For the wider study: In model experiments, template switching captured about one uniquely barcoded TCR beta cDNA molecule for every two T cells. To avoid experimental bias, donors of different ages were spread randomly across the sequencing lanes. The study measured age-related changes in TCR beta repertoire diversity using deep sequencing normalized with unique cDNA molecular identifiers. For two donors (one aged 18 to 30 and one aged 80 or older), the study analyzed two additional independent replicas of 1 million unique cDNA reads from the same blood draw. The donors were split into four age groups: young (average 16 years), middle-aged (more than 35), aged (over 55) and long-lived (approximately 80). Broader findings and caveats from the paper: Bulk unsorted PBMC profiling prevented conclusive comparison of naive and antigen-experienced compartments. The percentage of naive T cells measured by flow cytometry correlated strongly with observed TCR beta diversity. Estimates of total diversity from one million sequenced T cells were regarded as lower bounds and underestimates. Compared with the aged group, more naive CD4+ T cells, fewer expanded clones and increased TCR diversity were shown by the long-lived group, suggesting age selection. The CMV infection status of donors was not known, potentially confounding age-related changes in expanded clonotypes. As age increased, observed TCR beta diversity per million T cells dropped in a roughly linear way, and a significant reduction was already evident by age 40.

Library construction relied on 5' RACE. Sequencing instrument: Illumina HiSeq 2500. The second PCR ran for about 6 to 12 cycles and used a J-beta primer mix along with a sample-barcoded 5' primer. Each TCR beta cDNA molecule received a unique molecular identifier from a template-switch 5' adaptor carrying 12 random nucleotides. At least 3 million CDR3-containing paired-end reads were obtained from each sample. The Mint cDNA synthesis kit, primed by a TRBC-specific oligonucleotide, was used to synthesize first-strand cDNA from all RNA. After uracil-DNA glycosylase treatment, a first 18-cycle PCR used universal primers M1SS and BC2_uni_R on all cDNA. The paper's processing steps were these. Normalization of each sample was performed by random selection of 1 million high-quality reads, each carrying a distinct molecular identifier. Reads sharing molecular identifiers were discarded rather than binned into consensus sequences. MiTCR, run with a Q25 quality threshold and the strictest error-elimination algorithm, handled CDR3 identification, clonotype clustering and error correction. A nonparametric unseen species model with Euler transformation was used to estimate lower-bound total TCR beta diversity. TCRdb trimmed public reads at Q25 via fastp, called clones via MiXCR and kept in-frame beta chains. Rows are unified per CDR3 protein, each entry keeping the most common DNA and genes. It is TCRdb's table, rather than the study itself, that gives the V and J calls and clone size. The sample table lists some 640,000 distinct CDR3 sequences, approximately 30% of them with a count of one. About 15% of the sample is taken by the ten largest.

The donors were some 39 Caucasian individuals from Russia, aged 6 to 90 years, who were systemically healthy. Approximately 10 milliliters of peripheral blood were collected from each donor into EDTA-treated Vacutainer tubes. PBMCs were isolated by Ficoll-Paque density-gradient centrifugation, with at least 6.5 million obtained per sample. Total RNA was extracted from PBMCs with Trizol reagent, with at least 6 micrograms obtained per sample. For every donor, an aliquot of PBMCs went through flow cytometry to measure the percentages of naive CD45RAhigh/CD27high T cells. This clonotype was sampled from a woman aged 80 or over in good health. The V and J genes are TRBV7-8 and TRBJ2-7; the D segment might be TRBD1 or TRBD2, since each matches 5 bases. Sequenced sample: blood. This receptor carries the CDR3 CASSRRETVGYEQYF. The DNA sequence reads TGTGCCAGCAGCCGTAGGGAGACAGTCGGCTACGAGCAGTACTTC.